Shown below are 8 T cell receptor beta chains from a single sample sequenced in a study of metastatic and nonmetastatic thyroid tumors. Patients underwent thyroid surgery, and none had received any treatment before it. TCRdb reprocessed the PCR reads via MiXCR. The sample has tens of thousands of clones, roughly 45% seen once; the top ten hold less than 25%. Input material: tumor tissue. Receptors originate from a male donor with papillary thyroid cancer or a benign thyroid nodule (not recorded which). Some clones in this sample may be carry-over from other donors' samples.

CDR3 bases: TGTGCCAGCAGTTCCGAGGGAGGGGTGGCCTATGGCTACACCTTC. Translating it yields CASSSEGGVAYGYTF. The chain is built from TRBV12-3 or TRBV12-4 and TRBJ1-2, with D perhaps matching TRBD1 (5 bases). CDR3 length equals 15 residues. Trimming took off 4 bases at V and 4 bases at J, with 16 bases between the two ends.

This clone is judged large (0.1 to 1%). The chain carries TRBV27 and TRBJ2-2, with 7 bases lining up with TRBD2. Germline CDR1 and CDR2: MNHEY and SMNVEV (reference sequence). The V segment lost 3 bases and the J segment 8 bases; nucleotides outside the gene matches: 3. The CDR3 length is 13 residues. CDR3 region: CASSFSGLGELFF. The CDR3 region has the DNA TGTGCCAGCAGTTTTAGCGGGTTAGGGGAGCTGTTTTTT.

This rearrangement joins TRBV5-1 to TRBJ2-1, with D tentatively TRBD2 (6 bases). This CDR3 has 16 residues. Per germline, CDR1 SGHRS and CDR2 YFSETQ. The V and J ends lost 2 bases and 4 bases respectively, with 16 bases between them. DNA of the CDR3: TGCGCCAGCAGCTTAGATGCGGGACTGGCTTACAATGAGCAGTTCTTC. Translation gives CASSLDAGLAYNEQFF.

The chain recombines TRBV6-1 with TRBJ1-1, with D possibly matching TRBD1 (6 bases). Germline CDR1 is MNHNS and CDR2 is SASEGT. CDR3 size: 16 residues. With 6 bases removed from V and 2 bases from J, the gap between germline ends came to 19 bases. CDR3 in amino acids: CASRTRGRDGNTEAFF. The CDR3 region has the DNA TGTGCCAGCAGGACCAGGGGCCGCGATGGTAACACTGAAGCTTTCTTT.

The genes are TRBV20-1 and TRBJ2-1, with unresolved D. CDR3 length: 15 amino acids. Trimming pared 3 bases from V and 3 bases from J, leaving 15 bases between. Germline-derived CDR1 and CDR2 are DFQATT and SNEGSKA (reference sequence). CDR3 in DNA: TGCAGTGCTAGGGCTCGCGGCCAAGGCTACAATGAGCAGTTCTTC. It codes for CSARARGQGYNEQFF.

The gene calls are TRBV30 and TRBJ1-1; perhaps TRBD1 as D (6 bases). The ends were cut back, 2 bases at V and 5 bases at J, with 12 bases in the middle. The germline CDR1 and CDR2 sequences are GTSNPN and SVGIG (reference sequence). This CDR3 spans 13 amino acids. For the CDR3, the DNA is TGTGCCTGGAGTTGGGGGCCGGGAACTGAAGCTTTCTTT. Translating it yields CAWSWGPGTEAFF.

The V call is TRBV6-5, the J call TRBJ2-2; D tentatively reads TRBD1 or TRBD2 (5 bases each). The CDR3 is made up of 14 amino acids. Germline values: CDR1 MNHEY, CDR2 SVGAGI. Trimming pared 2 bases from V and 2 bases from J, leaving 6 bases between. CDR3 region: CASSYGGNTGELFF. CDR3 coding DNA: TGTGCCAGCAGTTACGGGGGTAACACCGGGGAGCTGTTTTTT.

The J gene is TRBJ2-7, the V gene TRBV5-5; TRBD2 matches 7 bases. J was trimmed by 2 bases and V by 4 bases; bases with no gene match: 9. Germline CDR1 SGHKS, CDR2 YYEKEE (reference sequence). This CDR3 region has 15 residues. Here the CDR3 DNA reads TGTGCCAGCAGCACTGGACCGGCGGGGGCCTACGAGCAGTACTTC. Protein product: CASSTGPAGAYEQYF.